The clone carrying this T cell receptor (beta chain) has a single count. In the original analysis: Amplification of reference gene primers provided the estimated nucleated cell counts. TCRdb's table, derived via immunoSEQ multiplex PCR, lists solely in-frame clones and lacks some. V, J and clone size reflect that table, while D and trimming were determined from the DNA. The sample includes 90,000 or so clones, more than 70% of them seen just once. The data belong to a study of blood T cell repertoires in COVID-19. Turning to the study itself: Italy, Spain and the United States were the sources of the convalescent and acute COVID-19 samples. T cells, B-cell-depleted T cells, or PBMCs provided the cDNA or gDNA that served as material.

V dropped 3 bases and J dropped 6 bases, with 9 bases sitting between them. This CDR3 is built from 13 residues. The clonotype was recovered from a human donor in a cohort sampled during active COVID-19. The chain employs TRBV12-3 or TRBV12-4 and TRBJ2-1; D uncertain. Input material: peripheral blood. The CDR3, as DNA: TGTGCCAGCAGTTTGCCAGATTCCAATGAGCAGTTCTTC. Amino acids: CASSLPDSNEQFF.